This T cell receptor (beta chain) was sequenced for a study of blood T cell repertoires in COVID-19. The V end was cut by 4 bases, the J end by 8 bases, with 5 bases between. The CDR3 extends over 11 amino acids. Germline V gene lookup returns CDR1 MNHEY and CDR2 SVGEGT. Per the study methods: Reference gene primer amplification gave nucleated cell count estimates. Libraries were prepared by immunoSEQ multiplex PCR; TCRdb keeps only in-frame clonotypes and omits some of them. D and trimming come from the DNA, and the V and J calls and clone size come from that table. The data contain 150,000 to 200,000 clones, approximately 87% of them seen just once; the ten biggest clones take up just under 2.5%. This clone was seen only a few times.

V gene TRBV6-2 or TRBV6-3 combines with J gene TRBJ1-4; D is uncertain. Sequenced: peripheral blood. The origin of this receptor is a man between 40 and 49 years old with active or convalescent COVID-19. The CDR3 DNA follows: TGTGCCAGCAGTTCCTTGGAAAAACTGTTTTTT. As protein: CASSSLEKLFF.